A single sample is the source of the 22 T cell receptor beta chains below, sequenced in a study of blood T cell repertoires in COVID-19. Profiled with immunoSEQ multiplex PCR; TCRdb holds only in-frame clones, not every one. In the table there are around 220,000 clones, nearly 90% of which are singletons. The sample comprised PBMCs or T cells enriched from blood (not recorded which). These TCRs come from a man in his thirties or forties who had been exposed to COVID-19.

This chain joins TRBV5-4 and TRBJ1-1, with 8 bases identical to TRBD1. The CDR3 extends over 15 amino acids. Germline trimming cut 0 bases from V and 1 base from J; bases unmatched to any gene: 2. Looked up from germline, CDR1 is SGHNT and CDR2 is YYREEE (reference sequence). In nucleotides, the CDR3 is TGTGCCAGCAGCTTGGAAGGGACAGGGAACACTGAAGCTTTCTTT. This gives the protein CASSLEGTGNTEAFF.

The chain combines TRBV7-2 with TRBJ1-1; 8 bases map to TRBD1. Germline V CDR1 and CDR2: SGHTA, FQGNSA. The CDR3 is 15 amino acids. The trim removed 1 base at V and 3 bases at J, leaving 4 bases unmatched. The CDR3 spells CASSLETGEHTEAFF. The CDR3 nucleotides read TGTGCCAGCAGCTTAGAGACAGGGGAGCACACTGAAGCTTTCTTT.

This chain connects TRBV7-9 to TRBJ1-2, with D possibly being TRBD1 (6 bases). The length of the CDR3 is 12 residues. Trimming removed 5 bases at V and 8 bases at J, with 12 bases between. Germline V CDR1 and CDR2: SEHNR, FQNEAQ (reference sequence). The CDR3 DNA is TGTGCCAGCAGCGCAACAGGGAACGGCTACACCTTC. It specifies CASSATGNGYTF.

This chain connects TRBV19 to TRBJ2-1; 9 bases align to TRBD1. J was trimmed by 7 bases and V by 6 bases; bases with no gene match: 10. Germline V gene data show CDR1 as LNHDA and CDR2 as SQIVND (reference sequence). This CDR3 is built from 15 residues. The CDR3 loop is CASRPQQGARNEQFF. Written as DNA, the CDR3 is TGTGCCAGTAGACCTCAACAGGGGGCGCGGAATGAGCAGTTCTTC.

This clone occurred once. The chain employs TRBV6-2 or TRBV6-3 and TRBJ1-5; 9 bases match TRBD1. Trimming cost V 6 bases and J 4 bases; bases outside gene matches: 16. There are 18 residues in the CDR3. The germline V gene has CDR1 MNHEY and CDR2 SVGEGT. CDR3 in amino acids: CASSPTGGGLIPNQPQHF. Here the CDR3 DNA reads TGTGCCAGCAGCCCTACAGGGGGCGGACTGATTCCGAATCAGCCCCAGCATTTT.

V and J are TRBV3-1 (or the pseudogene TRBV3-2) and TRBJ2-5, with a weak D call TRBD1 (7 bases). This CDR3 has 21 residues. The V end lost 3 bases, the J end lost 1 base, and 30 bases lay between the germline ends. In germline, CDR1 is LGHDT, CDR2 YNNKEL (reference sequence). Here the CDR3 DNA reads TGTGCCAGCAGCCACCGCCAGGGGGGAAGGGACAGCGGCTATTTCCAAGAGACCCAGTACTTC. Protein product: CASSHRQGGRDSGYFQETQYF.

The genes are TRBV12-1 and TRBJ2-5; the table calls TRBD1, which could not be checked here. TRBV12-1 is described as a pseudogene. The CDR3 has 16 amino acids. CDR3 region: CASSPPGQIKEETQYF. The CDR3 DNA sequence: TGTGCCAGCAGCCCGCCGGGACAGATAAAGGAAGAGACCCAGTACTTC.

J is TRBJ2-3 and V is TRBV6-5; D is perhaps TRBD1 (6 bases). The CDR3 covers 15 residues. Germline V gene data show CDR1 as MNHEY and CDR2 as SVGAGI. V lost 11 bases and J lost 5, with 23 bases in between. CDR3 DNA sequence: TGTGCCTCCCGTCGTGGGGGCGTCCGGCAAGATACGCAGTATTTT. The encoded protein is CASRRGGVRQDTQYF.

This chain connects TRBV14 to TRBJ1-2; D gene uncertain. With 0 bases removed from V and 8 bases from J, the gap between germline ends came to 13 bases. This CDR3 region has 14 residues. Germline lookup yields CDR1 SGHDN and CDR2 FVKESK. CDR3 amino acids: CASSQDGSYWGYTF. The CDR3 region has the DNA TGTGCCAGCAGCCAAGACGGGAGTTATTGGGGCTACACCTTC.

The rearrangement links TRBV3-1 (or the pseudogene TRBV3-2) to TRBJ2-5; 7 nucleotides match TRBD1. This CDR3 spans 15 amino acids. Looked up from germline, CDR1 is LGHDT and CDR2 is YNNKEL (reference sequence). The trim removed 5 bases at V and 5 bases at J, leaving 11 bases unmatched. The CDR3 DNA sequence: TGTGCCAGCAGCAAACCACAGGGGCGAGGGGAGACCCAGTACTTC. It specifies CASSKPQGRGETQYF.

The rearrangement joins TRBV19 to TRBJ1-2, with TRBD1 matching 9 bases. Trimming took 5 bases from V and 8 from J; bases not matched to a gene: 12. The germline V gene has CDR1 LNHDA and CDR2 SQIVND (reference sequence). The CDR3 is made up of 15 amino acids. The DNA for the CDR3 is TGTGCCAGTAGTGGTGGACAGGGGCATCTCGGGGGCTACACCTTC. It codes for CASSGGQGHLGGYTF.

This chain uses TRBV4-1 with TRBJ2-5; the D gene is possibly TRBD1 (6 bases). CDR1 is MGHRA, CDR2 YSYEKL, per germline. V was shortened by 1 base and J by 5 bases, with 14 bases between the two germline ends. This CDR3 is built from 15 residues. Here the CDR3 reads CASSQAEGVGETQYF. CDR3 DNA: TGCGCCAGCAGCCAAGCCGAGGGGGTCGGCGAGACCCAGTACTTC.

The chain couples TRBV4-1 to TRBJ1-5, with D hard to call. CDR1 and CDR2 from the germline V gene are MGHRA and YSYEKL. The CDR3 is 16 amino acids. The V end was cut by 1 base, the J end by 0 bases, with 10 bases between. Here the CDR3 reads CASSQVIQASNQPQHF. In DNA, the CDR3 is TGCGCCAGCAGCCAAGTTATTCAGGCTAGCAATCAGCCCCAGCATTTT.

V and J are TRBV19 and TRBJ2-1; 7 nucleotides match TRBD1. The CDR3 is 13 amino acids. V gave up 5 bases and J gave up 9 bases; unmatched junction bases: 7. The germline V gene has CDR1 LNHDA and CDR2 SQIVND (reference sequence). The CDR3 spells CASSRQGNSEQFF. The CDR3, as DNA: TGTGCCAGTAGTCGACAGGGTAATAGTGAGCAGTTCTTC.

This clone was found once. Here the CDR3 reads CASSRDRANQPQHF. The CDR3 region has the DNA TGTGCCAGCAGCCGCGACAGGGCCAATCAGCCCCAGCATTTT. This chain uses TRBV11-2 with TRBJ1-5; 7 bases agree with TRBD1. Trimming cost V 5 bases and J 3 bases; bases outside gene matches: 4. The CDR3 spans 14 residues. Germline-derived CDR1 and CDR2 are SGHAT and FQNNGV.

The CDR3 region has the DNA TGTGCCATCGGGACAGCATATGGCTACACCTTC. Protein product: CAIGTAYGYTF. The chain uses TRBV10-3 and TRBJ1-2; 7 bases match TRBD1. The CDR3 runs 11 residues. J gave up 5 bases and V 8 bases, and 2 bases lay outside the gene matches. Germline V gives CDR1 ENHRY, CDR2 SYGVKD.

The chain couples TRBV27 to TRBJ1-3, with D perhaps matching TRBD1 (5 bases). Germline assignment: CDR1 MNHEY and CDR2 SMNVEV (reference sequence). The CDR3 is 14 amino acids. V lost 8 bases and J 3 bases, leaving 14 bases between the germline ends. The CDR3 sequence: CASSPGGYGNTIYF. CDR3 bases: TGTGCCAGCTCCCCCGGGGGTTATGGAAACACCATATATTTT.

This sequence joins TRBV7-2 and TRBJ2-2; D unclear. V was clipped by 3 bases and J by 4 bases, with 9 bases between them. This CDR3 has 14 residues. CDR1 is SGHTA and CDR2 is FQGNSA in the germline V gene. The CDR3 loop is CASSFFVSTGELFF. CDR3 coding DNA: TGTGCCAGCAGCTTTTTTGTTAGCACCGGGGAGCTGTTTTTT.

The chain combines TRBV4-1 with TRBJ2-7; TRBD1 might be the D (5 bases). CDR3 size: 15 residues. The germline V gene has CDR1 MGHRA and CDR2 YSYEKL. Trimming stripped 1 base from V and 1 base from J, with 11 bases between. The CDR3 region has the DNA TGCGCCAGCAGCCAAGGAACAGGCCCTTCCTACGAGCAGTACTTC. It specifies CASSQGTGPSYEQYF.

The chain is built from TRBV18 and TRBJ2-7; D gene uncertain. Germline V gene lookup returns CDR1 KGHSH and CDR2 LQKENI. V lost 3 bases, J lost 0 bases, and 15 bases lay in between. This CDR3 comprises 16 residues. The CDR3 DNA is TGTGCCAGCTCACCTTCCCTCCCGCCAGTCTCCTACGAGCAGTACTTC. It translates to CASSPSLPPVSYEQYF. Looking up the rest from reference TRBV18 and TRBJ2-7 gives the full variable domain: NAGVMQNPRHLVRRRGQEARLRCSPMKGHSHVYWYRQLPEEGLKFMVYLQKENIIDESGMPKERFSAEFPKEGPSILRIQQVVRGDSAAYFCASSPSLPPVSYEQYFGPGTRLTVT.

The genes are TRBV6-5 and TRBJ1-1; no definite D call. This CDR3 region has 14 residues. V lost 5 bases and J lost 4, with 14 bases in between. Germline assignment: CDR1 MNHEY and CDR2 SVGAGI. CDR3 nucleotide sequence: TGTGCCAGCAGTCCCGCCGGCGGGGTCACTGAAGCTTTCTTT. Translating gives CASSPAGGVTEAFF.

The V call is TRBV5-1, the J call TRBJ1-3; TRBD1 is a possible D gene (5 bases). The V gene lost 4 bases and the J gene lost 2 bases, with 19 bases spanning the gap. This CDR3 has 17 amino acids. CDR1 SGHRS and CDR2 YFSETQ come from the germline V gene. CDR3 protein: CASSLSGGSRPGNTIYF. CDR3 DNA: TGCGCCAGCAGCCTTTCCGGGGGATCTCGGCCTGGAAACACCATATATTTT.